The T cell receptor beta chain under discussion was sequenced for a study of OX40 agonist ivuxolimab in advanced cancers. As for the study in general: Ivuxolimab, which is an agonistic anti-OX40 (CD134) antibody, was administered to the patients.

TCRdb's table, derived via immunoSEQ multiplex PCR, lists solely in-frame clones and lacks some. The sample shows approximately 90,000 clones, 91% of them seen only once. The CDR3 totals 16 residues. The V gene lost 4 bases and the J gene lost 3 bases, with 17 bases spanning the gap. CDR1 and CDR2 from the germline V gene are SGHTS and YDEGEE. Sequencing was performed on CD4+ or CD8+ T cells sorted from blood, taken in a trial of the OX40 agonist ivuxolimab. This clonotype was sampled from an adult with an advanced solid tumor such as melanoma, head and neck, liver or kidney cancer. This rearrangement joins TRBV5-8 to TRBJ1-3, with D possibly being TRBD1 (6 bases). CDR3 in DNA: TGTGCCAGCAGCGGTGGGGGGGGCCTACTTGGAAACACCATATATTTT. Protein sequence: CASSGGGGLLGNTIYF. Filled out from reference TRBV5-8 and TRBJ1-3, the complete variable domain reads EAGVTQSPTHLIKTRGQQATLRCSPISGHTSVYWYQQALGLGLQFLLWYDEGEERNRGNFPPRFSGRQFPNYSSELNVNALELEDSALYLCASSGGGGLLGNTIYFGEGSWLTVV.